This TCR beta chain stems from a study of control samples from healthy donors and cancer patients. The method was immunoSEQ multiplex PCR; TCRdb's version includes in-frame clones alone and lacks a portion of them. The sample lists 150,000 to 200,000 clones; approximately 94% were seen once. Germline V gene sequence: CDR1 SGHRS, CDR2 YFSETQ. There are 16 residues in the CDR3. J lost 0 bases, V lost 2 bases, and 2 bases had no gene match. The sequenced sample consisted of blood. The rearrangement links TRBV5-1 to TRBJ2-6; 7 bases line up with TRBD1. This receptor was taken from a woman between 18 and 29 years old in good health. The CDR3 is CASSLGGDSGANVLTF. The CDR3 DNA follows: TGCGCCAGCAGCTTAGGGGGCGACTCTGGGGCCAACGTCCTGACTTTC.